One sample yielded the 13 T cell receptor beta chains listed below, sequenced in a study of T cell responses to AZD1222 COVID-19 vaccine. TCRdb keeps only in-frame clones here, not all; method: immunoSEQ multiplex PCR. Counted here are roughly 150,000 clones, approximately 89% occurring once; the ten biggest clones make up about 4.8%. Sequences were derived from peripheral blood, sampled on day 0 of AZD1222 vaccination. Receptors were obtained from an adult in good health.

This chain connects TRBV5-1 to TRBJ1-2; no reliable D call. CDR1 and CDR2 from the germline V gene are SGHRS and YFSETQ. Trimming took 0 bases from V and 2 from J, leaving 8 bases between them. This CDR3 is built from 14 residues. CDR3 sequence reads: CASSLVDGNYGYTF. The CDR3 DNA sequence: TGCGCCAGCAGCTTGGTGGATGGCAACTATGGCTACACCTTC.

The V and J genes are TRBV7-9 and TRBJ1-4; 8 positions agree with TRBD1. There are 18 residues in the CDR3. From germline, CDR1 is SEHNR and CDR2 FQNEAQ (reference sequence). Unmatched junction bases numbered 15, after V lost 5 bases and J lost 4 bases. The CDR3 bases are TGTGCCAGCAGCCTCCTTCCGGGACAGGAGGGGGGTAATGAAAAACTGTTTTTT. It encodes CASSLLPGQEGGNEKLFF. Variable domain in full (rest from reference TRBV7-9 and TRBJ1-4): DTGVSQNPRHKITKRGQNVTFRCDPISEHNRLYWYRQTLGQGPEFLTYFQNEAQLEKSRLLSDRFSAERPKGSFSTLEIQRTEQGDSAMYLCASSLLPGQEGGNEKLFFGSGTQLSVL.

The chain couples TRBV5-4 to TRBJ2-5, with TRBD2 matching 12 bases. Trimming took 1 base from V and 5 from J; bases not matched to a gene: 9. The V gene's germline CDR1 is SGHNT and CDR2 YYREEE (reference sequence). The CDR3 covers 17 residues. CDR3 sequence reads: CASSLTRLAGEGETQYF. In nucleotides, the CDR3 is TGTGCCAGCAGCTTGACCAGACTAGCGGGAGAAGGGGAGACCCAGTACTTC.

The V gene is TRBV27, the J gene TRBJ1-2; 9 bases fit TRBD1. The CDR3 runs 12 residues. Looked up from germline, CDR1 is MNHEY and CDR2 is SMNVEV (reference sequence). The junction had 3 bases not matched to a gene; V was cut back by 5 bases and J by 8 bases. CDR3 DNA: TGTGCCAGCAGTACAGGGGGCGTCGGCTACACCTTC. Translating it yields CASSTGGVGYTF.

The chain is built from TRBV20-1 and TRBJ1-1; unclear D gene. CDR3 length: 11 amino acids. Germline V gene lookup returns CDR1 DFQATT and CDR2 SNEGSKA (reference sequence). V lost 4 bases and J 0 bases, leaving 3 bases between the germline ends. Here the CDR3 DNA reads TGCAGTGCTATCCTGAACACTGAAGCTTTCTTT. It codes for CSAILNTEAFF.

The V call is TRBV13, the J call TRBJ1-6, with TRBD1 as a possible D gene (6 bases). The CDR3 length is 16 residues. Germline lookup yields CDR1 PRHDT and CDR2 FYEKMQ (reference sequence). With 3 bases removed from V and 10 bases from J, the gap between germline ends came to 19 bases. The CDR3 coding sequence is TGTGCCAGCAGCTTTCTGGGGGGGCGCGGAGGGTCACCCCTCCACTTT. Amino acids: CASSFLGGRGGSPLHF. Using reference TRBV13 and TRBJ1-6 for the parts outside the CDR3, the full variable domain is AAGVIQSPRHLIKEKRETATLKCYPIPRHDTVYWYQQGPGQDPQFLISFYEKMQSDKGSIPDRFSAQQFSDYHSELNMSSLELGDSALYFCASSFLGGRGGSPLHFGNGTRLTVT.

V gene TRBV4-2 combines with J gene TRBJ1-1, with unresolved D. Germline loops: CDR1 LGHNA, CDR2 YNFKEQ. With 4 bases removed from V and 0 bases from J, the gap between germline ends came to 12 bases. The CDR3 has 15 residues. The CDR3 DNA sequence: TGTGCCAGCAGCCCCAGAAATAATATGAACACTGAAGCTTTCTTT. Encoded protein: CASSPRNNMNTEAFF.

On this clone itself: Different DNA sequences within this sample yield the same CDR3. V gene TRBV6-5 combines with J gene TRBJ1-1, with D uncertain. This CDR3 spans 13 amino acids. Trimming took 0 bases from V and 1 from J, leaving 3 bases between them. The germline V gene encodes CDR1 MNHEY and CDR2 SVGAGI. CDR3 sequence: CASSYSENTEAFF. The CDR3 DNA reads as TGTGCCAGCAGTTACTCTGAGAACACTGAAGCTTTCTTT.

The chain uses TRBV7-2 and TRBJ1-2; D not certain. Germline-derived CDR1 and CDR2 are SGHTA and FQGNSA. V was trimmed by 1 base and J by 0 bases, leaving 6 bases between them. The CDR3 covers 14 residues. This chain's CDR3 is CASSLDSPNYGYTF. The CDR3 DNA sequence: TGTGCCAGCAGCTTAGATTCTCCTAACTATGGCTACACCTTC.

The chain joins TRBV19 to TRBJ1-2; TRBD1 matches at 9 bases. The CDR3 runs to 13 residues. In germline, CDR1 is LNHDA, CDR2 SQIVND (reference sequence). V was pared by 6 bases and J by 4 bases, with 3 bases of the junction left unmatched. CDR3 DNA sequence: TGTGCCAGTAGCCAGGACAGGGGCTATGGCTACACCTTC. As protein: CASSQDRGYGYTF. Full variable domain (remainder filled in from reference TRBV19 and TRBJ1-2): DGGITQSPKYLFRKEGQNVTLSCEQNLNHDAMYWYRQDPGQGLRLIYYSQIVNDFQKGDIAEGYSVSREKKESFPLTVTSAQKNPTAFYLCASSQDRGYGYTFGSGTRLTVV.

The gene calls are TRBV5-1 and TRBJ1-1; TRBD1 matches at 11 bases. The V and J ends lost 3 bases and 4 bases, in that order; junction bases with no gene match: 8. CDR3 length equals 16 residues. Germline CDR1 SGHRS, CDR2 YFSETQ. The CDR3 loop reads CASSSGQGAVVTEAFF. The DNA of the CDR3 is TGCGCCAGCAGCTCCGGACAGGGGGCGGTGGTCACTGAAGCTTTCTTT.

The V call is TRBV6-5, the J call TRBJ2-7; no definite D call. Trimming left V 6 bases short and J 0 bases short, with 12 bases between. The CDR3 is made up of 14 amino acids. Germline loops: CDR1 MNHEY, CDR2 SVGAGI. The CDR3 DNA is TGTGCCAGCAGGGACGGATCTAGCTCCTACGAGCAGTACTTC. Protein: CASRDGSSSYEQYF.

The chain recombines TRBV28 with TRBJ2-7; 12 bases are a match to TRBD1. This CDR3 is built from 15 residues. V shed 0 bases and J 7 bases; nucleotides not matched to a gene: 4. Looked up from germline, CDR1 is MDHEN and CDR2 is SYDVKM. In nucleotides, the CDR3 is TGTGCCAGCAGTTTATGGGGACAGGGGGCGGAGGAGCAGTACTTC. Its translation is CASSLWGQGAEEQYF.